The 15 T cell receptor beta chains reported below all come from one sample, sequenced in a study of blood T cell repertoires in COVID-19. Sequencing used immunoSEQ multiplex PCR; TCRdb keeps in-frame clones, though not all of them. The table has 50,000 or so clones, roughly 91% seen once; the top ten hold about 29%. Sequencing used peripheral blood. The receptor set was obtained from a human donor in a cohort sampled during active COVID-19.

In this sample, this clone turned up once. The genes are TRBV10-2 and TRBJ2-5, with TRBD2 identical over 10 bases. Germline CDR1 and CDR2: WSHSY and SAAADI. V lost 6 bases and J lost 1; bases outside the gene matches: 8. The CDR3 loop spans 16 amino acids. In nucleotides, the CDR3 is TGCGCCAGCAGACCCGGGACTAGCGCGGCCCAAGAGACCCAGTACTTC. Translated: CASRPGTSAAQETQYF.

This chain links TRBV27 with TRBJ1-1; possibly TRBD1 for D (5 bases). The CDR3 covers 13 residues. Germline V gene data show CDR1 as MNHEY and CDR2 as SMNVEV (reference sequence). V lost 6 bases and J 4 bases, leaving 12 bases between the germline ends. DNA of the CDR3: TGTGCCAGCAGCAGGGAGGAGGGCACTGAAGCTTTCTTT. Translated: CASSREEGTEAFF.

The J gene is TRBJ2-5, the V gene TRBV30; D is possibly TRBD2 (6 bases). Germline lookup yields CDR1 GTSNPN and CDR2 SVGIG (reference sequence). This CDR3 has 15 amino acids. The V gene lost 3 bases and the J gene lost 1 base, with 15 bases spanning the gap. The CDR3 loop reads CAWRVGGTLQETQYF. In DNA form, the CDR3 reads TGTGCCTGGAGGGTTGGGGGGACTCTCCAAGAGACCCAGTACTTC.

V usage is TRBV28 and J usage is TRBJ2-7, with 7 bases aligning to TRBD1. Trimming at V came to 4 bases and at J to 9 bases, leaving 12 bases not matched to a gene. This CDR3 has 14 amino acids. Germline V gives CDR1 MDHEN, CDR2 SYDVKM. Here the CDR3 DNA reads TGTGCCAGCAGTTCTGGACAGGCAAAGATGGGGCAGTACTTC. Its protein product is CASSSGQAKMGQYF.

V and J are TRBV30 and TRBJ2-2; 12 nucleotides agree with TRBD1. Germline lookup yields CDR1 GTSNPN and CDR2 SVGIG (reference sequence). J was trimmed by 6 bases and V by 3 bases; bases with no gene match: 8. This CDR3 comprises 16 residues. The CDR3 loop is CAWRAGTGGLSGELFF. The CDR3 DNA is TGTGCCTGGAGGGCCGGGACAGGGGGCCTATCCGGGGAGCTGTTTTTT. Looking up the rest from reference TRBV30 and TRBJ2-2 gives the full variable domain: SQTIHQWPATLVQPVGSPLSLECTVEGTSNPNLYWYRQAAGRGLQLLFYSVGIGQISSEVPQNLSASRPQDRQFILSSKKLLLSDSGFYLCAWRAGTGGLSGELFFGEGSRLTVL.

The chain has TRBV28 and TRBJ2-2; tentatively, D is TRBD1 (5 bases). CDR3 length: 16 residues. The V and J ends lost 8 bases and 5 bases respectively, with 21 bases between them. Germline CDR1 reads MDHEN; CDR2 reads SYDVKM. The CDR3 sequence is CASFWAGQGSTGELFF. In nucleotides, the CDR3 is TGTGCCAGCTTCTGGGCAGGGCAGGGAAGTACCGGGGAGCTGTTTTTT.

In this sample, this clone turned up a few times. V and J are TRBV27 and TRBJ2-4, with unresolved D. The CDR3 extends over 16 amino acids. V was shortened by 6 bases and J by 0 bases, with 15 bases between the two germline ends. Germline CDR1 and CDR2: MNHEY and SMNVEV (reference sequence). The CDR3 bases are TGTGCCAGCAGGGCACTCAGCGACCTAGCCAAAAACATTCAGTACTTC. Its translation: CASRALSDLAKNIQYF.

This CDR3 reads CASSPGTSGSSYNEQFF. CDR3 coding DNA: TGTGCCAGCAGCCCCGGGACTAGCGGGAGCTCCTACAATGAGCAGTTCTTC. The chain has TRBV9 and TRBJ2-1; the match to TRBD2 covers 14 bases. V shed 4 bases and J 0 bases; nucleotides not matched to a gene: 3. There are 17 residues in the CDR3. Germline CDR1 SGDLS, CDR2 YYNGEE.

The chain recombines TRBV11-3 with TRBJ2-1; the match to TRBD2 covers 7 bases. The ends lost 0 bases at V and 1 base at J; junction bases unmatched: 3. CDR1 and CDR2 (germline): SGHNT, YENEEA. The CDR3 covers 16 residues. The CDR3 is CASSLDSAGSYNEQFF. The CDR3 DNA sequence: TGTGCCAGCAGCTTAGACTCAGCGGGATCCTACAATGAGCAGTTCTTC.

The chain uses TRBV7-2 and TRBJ1-4; tentatively, D is TRBD1 (6 bases). Germline CDR1 SGHTA, CDR2 FQGNSA. CDR3 size: 16 residues. The V and J ends lost 2 bases and 10 bases respectively, with 20 bases between them. The CDR3 reads CASSLQKTGISGKLFF. In nucleotides, the CDR3 is TGTGCCAGCAGCTTACAGAAAACAGGGATCAGCGGAAAACTGTTTTTT.

The CDR3 region has the DNA TGCGCCAGCCGAAACCAGGACAGGGGAGAGACCCAGTACTTC. Protein: CASRNQDRGETQYF. The chain has TRBV5-1 and TRBJ2-5; 9 bases are shared with TRBD1. Germline-derived CDR1 and CDR2 are SGHRS and YFSETQ. The V gene end was trimmed by 7 bases and the J gene end by 4 bases; junction bases not matched to a gene: 8. This CDR3 comprises 14 residues.

V is TRBV28 and J is TRBJ2-2; 9 nucleotides match TRBD1. CDR1 is MDHEN, CDR2 SYDVKM, per germline. The J segment lost 7 bases and the V segment lost 6 bases, leaving 9 bases of the junction unmatched. CDR3 length: 15 amino acids. CDR3 in amino acids: CASRGNRGRGGELFF. DNA of the CDR3: TGTGCCAGCAGGGGCAACAGGGGGCGGGGCGGGGAGCTGTTTTTT.

The chain uses TRBV29-1 and TRBJ2-1; possible D gene TRBD2, 7 bases. Trimming took 7 bases from V and 12 from J, leaving 19 bases between them. CDR1 is SQVTM, CDR2 ANQGSEA, per germline. The length of the CDR3 is 12 residues. In DNA, the CDR3 is TGCAGCGCACGGACGGGGGGCTTGGGGCAGTTCTTC. Protein: CSARTGGLGQFF.

The rearrangement links TRBV9 to TRBJ2-2, with 7 bases matching TRBD1. Losses at the gene ends were 3 bases for V and 1 base for J; bases not matched to a gene: 3. In germline, CDR1 is SGDLS, CDR2 YYNGEE. The CDR3 runs to 15 residues. The CDR3 nucleotides are TGTGCCAGCAGCGCTAGACAGGGGAACACCGGGGAGCTGTTTTTT. This translates into CASSARQGNTGELFF.

The chain carries TRBV9 and TRBJ2-2; D might be TRBD1 (7 bases). V gave up 2 bases and J gave up 4 bases, with 12 bases separating them. This CDR3 has 15 amino acids. Germline CDR1 reads SGDLS; CDR2 reads YYNGEE. The CDR3 here is CASSVAGGGTGELFF. CDR3 nucleotides: TGTGCCAGCAGCGTCGCAGGGGGAGGCACCGGGGAGCTGTTTTTT.